These T cell receptor beta chains were read from a single sample in a study of shared clonotypes between healthy human individuals. The data were produced by immunoSEQ multiplex PCR, yet TCRdb's version contains in-frame clones alone and is incomplete. The repertoire holds about 680,000 clones, with about three quarters as singletons. Input material: memory CD4+ T cells sorted from blood. These TCRs come from a woman under 40 in good health. The CDR3 runs from the conserved cysteine through the conserved F or W. The D gene is left open where the match is weak. Clone sizes are given selectively: once, few, many, or a class where the clone is expanded.

v_gene: TRBV10-1
len: 15
j_gene: TRBJ2-3
abundance: -
d_gene: TRBD1
CDR3nt: TGCGCCAGCAGTGAAGGGACAGCATGGGTAGATACGCAGTATTTT
CDR3aa: CASSEGTAWVDTQYF

v_gene: TRBV4-2
len: 15
j_gene: TRBJ2-2
abundance: -
d_gene: TRBD2
CDR3nt: TGTGCCAGCAGTTCAGCGGGAGGATACACCGGGGAGCTGTTTTTT
CDR3aa: CASSSAGGYTGELFF

v_gene: TRBV5-1
len: 15
j_gene: TRBJ2-3
abundance: -
d_gene: -
CDR3nt: TGCGCCAGCGGAACCGGGACAACCTTCACAGATACGCAGTATTTT
CDR3aa: CASGTGTTFTDTQYF

v_gene: TRBV7-2
len: 15
j_gene: TRBJ2-5
abundance: -
d_gene: -
CDR3nt: TGTGCCAGCGCCTCACCAAACCCAGGGTTAGAGACCCAGTACTTC
CDR3aa: CASASPNPGLETQYF

v_gene: TRBV19
len: 13
j_gene: TRBJ1-5
abundance: -
d_gene: -
CDR3nt: TGTGCCAGTACCGCTTATAGCAATCAGCCCCAGCATTTT
CDR3aa: CASTAYSNQPQHF

v_gene: TRBV4-1
len: 17
j_gene: TRBJ1-2
abundance: few
d_gene: TRBD1
CDR3nt: TGCGCCAGCAGCGCCCCATCCGGGACAGGGTTGTACTATGGCTACACCTTC
CDR3aa: CASSAPSGTGLYYGYTF

v_gene: TRBV27
len: 17
j_gene: TRBJ1-1
abundance: few
d_gene: -
CDR3nt: TGTGCCAGCAGTGGGACGAGGGCCTCTGGCGGCGCGACTGAAGCTTTCTTT
CDR3aa: CASSGTRASGGATEAFF

v_gene: TRBV29-1
len: 12
j_gene: TRBJ2-6
abundance: -
d_gene: -
CDR3nt: TGCGGCAGCCGCTCTGGGGCCAACGTCCTGACTTTC
CDR3aa: CGSRSGANVLTF

v_gene: TRBV18
len: 14
j_gene: TRBJ2-1
abundance: -
d_gene: -
CDR3nt: TGTGCCAGCTCACCACCGCTCCAGTACAATGAGCAGTTCTTC
CDR3aa: CASSPPLQYNEQFF

v_gene: TRBV10-3
len: 13
j_gene: TRBJ2-5
abundance: -
d_gene: -
CDR3nt: TGTGCCATCAGTGATGAGGCCAGGGAGACCCAGTACTTC
CDR3aa: CAISDEARETQYF

v_gene: TRBV28
len: 15
j_gene: TRBJ2-2
abundance: -
d_gene: -
CDR3nt: TGTGCCAGCAGTCTGTACAGGGCTAACACCGGGGAGCTGTTTTTT
CDR3aa: CASSLYRANTGELFF

v_gene: TRBV6-6
len: 16
j_gene: TRBJ1-1
abundance: -
d_gene: -
CDR3nt: TGTGCCAGCAGCCCGGGGCAGCGATATATGAACACTGAAGCTTTCTTT
CDR3aa: CASSPGQRYMNTEAFF

v_gene: TRBV6-6
len: 14
j_gene: TRBJ2-2
abundance: -
d_gene: -
CDR3nt: TGTGCCAGCAGTTACAGGGGGACAACCGGGGAGCTGTTTTTT
CDR3aa: CASSYRGTTGELFF

v_gene: TRBV15
len: 16
j_gene: TRBJ2-3
abundance: -
d_gene: -
CDR3nt: TGTGCCACCAGCAGAGAGAGACCGGGAAGGACAGATACGCAGTATTTT
CDR3aa: CATSRERPGRTDTQYF

v_gene: TRBV6-4
len: 14
j_gene: TRBJ1-1
abundance: few
d_gene: TRBD1
CDR3nt: TGTGCCAGCAGTTCTAACAGGGGGTCAACTGAAGCTTTCTTT
CDR3aa: CASSSNRGSTEAFF

v_gene: TRBV12-5
len: 14
j_gene: TRBJ2-5
abundance: few
d_gene: -
CDR3nt: TGTGCTAGTGGTGGGGACTCAACTCAAGAGACCCAGTACTTC
CDR3aa: CASGGDSTQETQYF

v_gene: TRBV7-9
len: 13
j_gene: TRBJ1-5
abundance: -
d_gene: -
CDR3nt: TGTGCCAGCTCAAGGCAGGGTACCCAGCCCCAGCATTTT
CDR3aa: CASSRQGTQPQHF

v_gene: TRBV5-1
len: 14
j_gene: TRBJ2-7
abundance: -
d_gene: -
CDR3nt: TGCGCCAGCAGCTTGGGCCGATCCCCCTACGAGCAGTACTTC
CDR3aa: CASSLGRSPYEQYF

v_gene: TRBV7-8
len: 19
j_gene: TRBJ2-6
abundance: -
d_gene: TRBD2
CDR3nt: TGTGCCAGCAGCCCGGAGGTGGGTCTAGCGGGAGGTGGGGCCAACGTCCTGACTTTC
CDR3aa: CASSPEVGLAGGGANVLTF

v_gene: TRBV7-2
len: 13
j_gene: TRBJ1-1
abundance: -
d_gene: TRBD1
CDR3nt: TGTGCCAGCAGCATTCAGGGGGACACTGAAGCTTTCTTT
CDR3aa: CASSIQGDTEAFF

v_gene: TRBV2
len: 15
j_gene: TRBJ2-3
abundance: few
d_gene: TRBD1
CDR3nt: TGTGCCAGCAGTACCGGGACAGGGTTCACAGATACGCAGTATTTT
CDR3aa: CASSTGTGFTDTQYF

v_gene: TRBV28
len: 14
j_gene: TRBJ1-1
abundance: -
d_gene: -
CDR3nt: TGTGCCAGCAGCCCAACGGGCAGAGGCACTGAAGCTTTCTTT
CDR3aa: CASSPTGRGTEAFF

v_gene: TRBV5-4
len: 14
j_gene: TRBJ1-3
abundance: -
d_gene: TRBD1
CDR3nt: TGTGCCAGCAGCCCGGGACAGCTAGGGGACACCATATATTTT
CDR3aa: CASSPGQLGDTIYF

v_gene: TRBV28
len: 15
j_gene: TRBJ2-4
abundance: -
d_gene: TRBD2
CDR3nt: TGTGCCAGCAGCCTAGCGGGAGACGTCAAAAACATTCAGTACTTC
CDR3aa: CASSLAGDVKNIQYF

v_gene: TRBV19
len: 15
j_gene: TRBJ1-4
abundance: -
d_gene: TRBD1
CDR3nt: TGTGCCAGTAACGGACAGGGGGGTACTAATGAAAAACTGTTTTTT
CDR3aa: CASNGQGGTNEKLFF

v_gene: TRBV18
len: 12
j_gene: TRBJ2-1
abundance: -
d_gene: TRBD2
CDR3nt: TGTGCCAGCTCACCAAGCGGGAGTGAGCAGTTCTTC
CDR3aa: CASSPSGSEQFF

v_gene: TRBV19
len: 15
j_gene: TRBJ1-2
abundance: many
d_gene: -
CDR3nt: TGTGCCAGTAGTATTGTGGGGACGGAGAACTATGGCTACACCTTC
CDR3aa: CASSIVGTENYGYTF

v_gene: TRBV6-6
len: 15
j_gene: TRBJ1-5
abundance: -
d_gene: -
CDR3nt: TGTGCCAGCACCTTACGGGGCAGCCGCAATCAGCCCCAGCATTTT
CDR3aa: CASTLRGSRNQPQHF

v_gene: TRBV11-2
len: 14
j_gene: TRBJ2-3
abundance: -
d_gene: -
CDR3nt: TGTGCCACCCGGGACACTGGAGGATCAGATACGCAGTATTTT
CDR3aa: CATRDTGGSDTQYF

v_gene: TRBV30
len: 13
j_gene: TRBJ2-7
abundance: once
d_gene: -
CDR3nt: TGTGCCTGGAGTCGCAGGGTTATATCCGAGCAGTACTTC
CDR3aa: CAWSRRVISEQYF

v_gene: TRBV5-4
len: 16
j_gene: TRBJ1-2
abundance: -
d_gene: -
CDR3nt: TGTGCCAGCAGCCCTTGGAACAGGGCATATAACTATGGCTACACCTTC
CDR3aa: CASSPWNRAYNYGYTF